The clone carrying this TCR beta chain was seen a few times. V was clipped by 2 bases and J by 10 bases, with 8 bases between them. The CDR3 extends over 12 amino acids. Specified time point: patch test 3, about 24 weeks after DPC sensitization. The treatment is: therapeutic diphenylcyclopropenone sensitization with weekly scalp DPC. The data were taken from a study of human T cells and chemical hapten exposure. TCRdb itself ran the RACE reads through MiXCR, one entry per CDR3 protein. The data contain about 190,000 distinct CDR3 sequences, about 25% of them singletons. The sample consisted of whole blood, taken in connection with sensitization to the hapten diphenylcyclopropenone (DPC). The chain is built from TRBV12-3 or TRBV12-4 and TRBJ1-4; D gene unclear. This sequence originates from a woman aged 40 to 50 with alopecia areata. Some clones in this sample may be carry-over from other donors' samples. CDR3: CASSLTIGKLFF. As DNA, the CDR3 is TGTGCCAGCAGTTTAACCATCGGAAAACTGTTTTTT.